These 7 T cell receptor beta chains share one sample of origin, sequenced in a study of neoadjuvant anti-PD-1 for oral cavity cancer. As to time point: after neoadjuvant nivolumab, at surgical resection. Profiled with immunoSEQ multiplex PCR; TCRdb holds only in-frame clones, not every one. The sample includes under 2,500 clones, 45% to 65% of them seen just once. This specimen was tumor tissue, taken after nivolumab (anti-PD-1) treatment. The source is a person aged 40 to 85 with oral cavity squamous cell carcinoma.

This clone was seen a handful of times. This chain links TRBV9 with TRBJ1-3; no firm D call. With 4 bases removed from V and 3 bases from J, the gap between germline ends came to 5 bases. The CDR3 length is 12 residues. Germline V gene lookup returns CDR1 SGDLS and CDR2 YYNGEE. In nucleotides, the CDR3 is TGTGCCAGCAGCTTAAATGGAAACACCATATATTTT. Encoded protein: CASSLNGNTIYF. The complete variable domain, with remaining parts taken from reference TRBV9 and TRBJ1-3, reads DSGVTQTPKHLITATGQRVTLRCSPRSGDLSVYWYQQSLDQGLQFLIQYYNGEERAKGNILERFSAQQFPDLHSELNLSSLELGDSALYFCASSLNGNTIYFGEGSWLTVV.

Details on this clone: A much larger clone is a single base away; this may be a read error. This chain uses TRBV1 with TRBJ2-6. TRBV1 is shown as a pseudogene. The CDR3 sequence is 15 residues long. The CDR3 protein is CTSSLQTTGANVLTF. The CDR3, as DNA: TGCACCAGCAGCCTCCAGACCACTGGGGCCAACGTCCTGACTTTC.

The sample holds a few counts of this clone. The J gene is TRBJ2-7, the V gene TRBV7-9; D unclear. CDR3 size: 12 residues. The germline V gene encodes CDR1 SEHNR and CDR2 FQNEAQ (reference sequence). V was shortened by 4 bases and J by 2 bases, with 6 bases between the two germline ends. The CDR3 loop is CASSYTAYEQYF. Here the CDR3 DNA reads TGTGCCAGCAGCTATACAGCCTACGAGCAGTACTTC.

This clone is labeled medium-sized. V gene TRBV5-4 combines with J gene TRBJ1-4, with 7 positions matching TRBD1. V trimming: 4 bases; J trimming: 5 bases; junction bases outside the gene matches: 8. Germline CDR1 SGHNT, CDR2 YYREEE (reference sequence). CDR3 length: 15 amino acids. DNA for the CDR3: TGTGCCAGCAGCGAGACCGGGACAGAAAATGAAAAACTGTTTTTT. Translating gives CASSETGTENEKLFF.

The CDR3 loop is CASRPQGSAYNEQFF. The CDR3 coding sequence is TGTGCCAGCAGACCTCAGGGGAGCGCCTACAATGAGCAGTTCTTC. The chain is built from TRBV6-6 and TRBJ2-1, with a tentative D call TRBD1 (6 bases). Per the germline V gene, CDR1 is MNHNY and CDR2 is SVGAGI (reference sequence). This CDR3 is 15 amino acids long. The ends were cut back, 6 bases at V and 2 bases at J, with 14 bases in the middle.

The chain uses TRBV6-1 and TRBJ2-7, with 9 bases aligning to TRBD2. CDR3 length: 15 amino acids. V lost 1 base and J lost 5; bases outside the gene matches: 6. In germline, CDR1 is MNHNS, CDR2 SASEGT. The CDR3 coding sequence is TGTGCCAGCAGTGAAGTATCTAGCGGGATCGACGAGCAGTACTTC. Encoded protein: CASSEVSSGIDEQYF.

This chain joins TRBV6-5 and TRBJ1-1, with D possibly being TRBD1 (6 bases). CDR1 is MNHEY, CDR2 SVGAGI, per germline. V was clipped by 6 bases and J by 5 bases, with 13 bases between them. The CDR3 is made up of 13 amino acids. The CDR3 sequence is CASSGLRGTEAFF. The CDR3 coding sequence is TGTGCCAGCAGCGGACTCAGGGGTACTGAAGCTTTCTTT.